What follows is one T cell receptor beta chain and its context. Its antigen is as yet unknown. For TCR beta libraries, roughly 2 micrograms of genomic DNA were obtained from cryopreserved PBMCs. Generated by immunoSEQ multiplex PCR, the TCRdb table keeps only in-frame clones and is missing some. The sample carries approximately 300,000 clones, roughly 85% recorded once. These data are taken from a study of cytotoxic CD8 clonotypes in ibrutinib-treated CLL. Study-wide context: The patients, under 13 relapsed/refractory and around 15 treatment-naive, included around 17 who were IGHV unmutated.

The CDR3 covers 16 residues. Germline V lookup: CDR1 KGHSH, CDR2 LQKENI. General study findings and limits: Starting clonality was above that of age-matched healthy donors and tracked circulating CD8+ T-cell counts.

This receptor was identified in a human donor with chronic lymphocytic leukemia. This specimen was PBMCs, taken before ibrutinib treatment. The chain carries TRBV18 and TRBJ2-5; 7 bases agree with TRBD2. The J call could be wrong; TRBJ2-7 is a better fit for the DNA end. The CDR3 DNA reads TGTGCCAGCTCACCACGGGGCGGGAGACCAACCTACGAGCAGTACTTC. Amino acids: CASSPRGGRPTYEQYF.